Listed below are T cell receptor beta chains from one sample, sequenced in a study of T-cell memory formation after mild COVID-19. TCRdb called the 5' RACE reads again in MiXCR, with one record for every CDR3 protein. The sample has roughly 50,000 distinct CDR3 sequences, approximately 9.5% seen once. The sample was PBMCs or a T cell subset sorted from them (not recorded which). The receptors stem from a young man who had mild COVID-19 (a few samples of this study predate the infection). Cell type and time point are not known. Each CDR3 is given without its conserved first and last residue. Fields, in order: J gene, V gene, CDR3 protein.

>TRBJ1-5|TRBV27
ASSSFGGGGNQPQH
>TRBJ1-1|TRBV7-3
ASSLQGSMNTEAF
>TRBJ2-1|TRBV9
ASSPPGRRGEQF
>TRBJ1-2|TRBV5-1
ASSFGETPGYT
>TRBJ2-5|TRBV5-1
ASSPRGGRETQY
>TRBJ2-3|TRBV5-1
ASSPRGRERGETRTDTQY
>TRBJ2-2|TRBV4-1
ASSQLGGNTGELF
>TRBJ2-2|TRBV9
ASTEPGSDTGELF
>TRBJ1-6|TRBV6-1
ASSRGGTARSPLH
>TRBJ2-3|TRBV6-5
ASRPVYLGGSDTQY
>TRBJ2-1|TRBV7-9
ASSLDSPGNEQF
>TRBJ1-5|TRBV7-2
ASSLGVGPWSGQPQH
>TRBJ2-1|TRBV7-2
ASSLLSGQGEQF
>TRBJ2-7|TRBV7-2
ASSNLPGQGSGKG
>TRBJ2-2|TRBV12-3/TRBV12-4
ASSLMAAGELF
>TRBJ2-5|TRBV15
ATSGGTQETQY
>TRBJ2-6|TRBV6-4
ASSDVGRSGANVLT
>TRBJ1-6|TRBV5-1
ASRGGNSPLH
>TRBJ1-1|TRBV12-3/TRBV12-4
ASSPGTHTEAF
>TRBJ1-1|TRBV12-3/TRBV12-4
ASSLGPKTEAF
>TRBJ2-1|TRBV5-1
ASSSRGRGTYNEQF
>TRBJ1-6|TRBV5-1
ASSKRGGDSNSPLH
>TRBJ2-2|TRBV12-3/TRBV12-4
ASSFSVSTGELF
>TRBJ1-2|TRBV6-6
ASSRGRGESYGYT
>TRBJ1-2|TRBV12-3/TRBV12-4
ASSPGWGLSGYT
>TRBJ2-5|TRBV3-1
ASSHPDRPETQY
>TRBJ2-3|TRBV6-6
ASSPTTDTQY
>TRBJ2-3|TRBV4-2
ASSQVTSGMRTDTQY
>TRBJ2-2|TRBV5-1
ASSLAWTGAVKELF